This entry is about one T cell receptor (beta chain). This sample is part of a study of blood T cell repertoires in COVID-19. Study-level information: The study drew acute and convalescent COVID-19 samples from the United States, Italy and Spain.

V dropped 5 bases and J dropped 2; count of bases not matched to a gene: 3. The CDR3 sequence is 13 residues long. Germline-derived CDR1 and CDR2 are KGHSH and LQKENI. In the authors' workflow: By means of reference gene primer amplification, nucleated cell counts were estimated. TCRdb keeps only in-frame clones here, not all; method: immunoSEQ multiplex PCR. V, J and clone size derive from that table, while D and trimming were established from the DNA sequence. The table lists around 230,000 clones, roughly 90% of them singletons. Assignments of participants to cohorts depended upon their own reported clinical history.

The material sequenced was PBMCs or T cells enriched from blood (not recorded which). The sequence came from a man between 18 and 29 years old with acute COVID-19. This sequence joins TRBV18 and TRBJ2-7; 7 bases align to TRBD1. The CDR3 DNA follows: TGTGCCAGCTCAATACAGGGGACCTACGAGCAGTACTTC. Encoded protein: CASSIQGTYEQYF.